This T cell receptor (beta chain) was identified in a study of beta chain features in type 1 diabetes. Expressed TCRB transcripts were sequenced after all isolated RNA was converted to cDNA. Some clones are missing from TCRdb's copy, which holds only in-frame ones; the method was immunoSEQ multiplex PCR. The sample holds hundreds of thousands of clones; around 13% are singletons and the top ten take about 0.017%. Looked up from germline, CDR1 is SEHNR and CDR2 is FQNEAQ (reference sequence). This CDR3 is 16 amino acids long. Trimming at V came to 3 bases and at J to 4 bases, leaving 7 bases not matched to a gene.

The gene calls are TRBV7-9 and TRBJ2-3, with 10 nucleotides matching TRBD2. The sample consisted of naive CD4+ T cells from blood. The clonotype was recovered from a man younger than 30 in good health. The CDR3 DNA reads as TGTGCCAGCAGCTTGGGGGAGCGGGGGGGCCCAGATACGCAGTATTTT. This sequence encodes CASSLGERGGPDTQYF.